This T cell receptor (beta chain) was observed in a study of blood T cell repertoires in COVID-19. Recruitment covered over 20 US areas and drew participants whose ages spanned roughly 18 to 100 years. Which cohort a participant joined came from the clinical history participants gave. Resolution of symptoms, clearance, or two negative PCRs was present in recovered Cohort 3 donors. Study processing details: Nucleated cell number was recorded as an estimate derived from reference gene primer amplification. Some clones are missing from TCRdb's copy, which holds only in-frame ones; the method was immunoSEQ multiplex PCR. V and J calls and clone size come straight from that table; D and trimming were deduced from the DNA. The sample lists approximately 210,000 clones, roughly 82% occurring once. V was trimmed by 1 base and J by 6 bases, leaving 19 bases between them. The CDR3 runs to 17 residues. Germline CDR1 is LNHDA and CDR2 is SQIVND (reference sequence).

Material for sequencing was PBMCs or T cells enriched from blood (not recorded which). The TCR originated in a man aged 40-50 years who had recovered from COVID-19. The chain recombines TRBV19 with TRBJ2-1, with TRBD1 as a possible D gene (6 bases). CDR3 sequence (DNA): TGTGCCAGTAGTATAGTAGCAGGGGCCCTGCTAGGCAATGAGCAGTTCTTC. It is translated as CASSIVAGALLGNEQFF.